A selection of T cell receptor beta chains follows, all from one sample in a study of molecular identifiers for immune sequencing clone quantification. One entry per CDR3 protein, called by TCRdb with MiXCR from the PCR reads. The top ten hold about 1.5% of the sample, which has tens of thousands of distinct CDR3 sequences, roughly 18% seen once. The sequenced material came from naive CD8+ T cells from blood, with Jurkat cell RNA spiked in. These receptors were taken from a human donor in good health. Some libraries in this study had Jurkat cell RNA spiked in. The CDR3 runs from the conserved cysteine through the conserved F or W.

J gene | V gene | CDR3 protein
TRBJ1-1 | TRBV19 | CASRPEGLNTEAFF
TRBJ2-7 | TRBV27 | CAGSGPGDEQYF
TRBJ1-5 | TRBV4-1 | CASSQGINQPQHF
TRBJ2-7 | TRBV5-1 | CASGKELAGSYEQYF
TRBJ1-5 | TRBV19 | CASSIMGNQPQHF
TRBJ2-1 | TRBV14 | CASLPRGGSGSQFF
TRBJ2-1 | TRBV6-2/TRBV6-3 | CASLAGYNEQFF
TRBJ1-1 | TRBV6-5 | CASKDRGRMNTEAFF
TRBJ2-7 | TRBV27 | CASSTIWTSETYEQYF
TRBJ2-2 | TRBV3-1 | CASSQVRADGAGELFF
TRBJ2-7 | TRBV28 | CASSFLAGLTYEQYF
TRBJ2-7 | TRBV20-1 | CSAREIQGPPYEQYF
TRBJ1-1 | TRBV29-1 | CSVEDPLGTEAFF
TRBJ2-1 | TRBV2 | CASLYSPSYNEQFF
TRBJ1-4 | TRBV12-3/TRBV12-4 | CASSLALSAETAVNEKLFF
TRBJ1-2 | TRBV6-5 | CASSYGQAGGYTF
TRBJ2-7 | TRBV3-1 | CASSQDGGTTYEQYF
TRBJ2-3 | TRBV28 | CASSRDRVDSDTQYF
- | TRBV9 | CASSPRQGIIYEQYF
TRBJ1-5 | TRBV20-1 | CSAKGQGWGNQPQHF
TRBJ2-1 | TRBV2 | CASSEADPYNEQFF
TRBJ2-1 | TRBV7-8 | CASSLLAGGMDEQFF
TRBJ1-4 | TRBV19 | CASSPTGQPNEKLFF
TRBJ2-7 | TRBV19 | CASSPSTSGSHEQYF
TRBJ2-7 | TRBV11-2 | CASSAGSSYEQYF
TRBJ2-1 | TRBV5-1 | CASTLSRGIMYNEQFF
TRBJ2-3 | TRBV11-2 | CASSLEVARDTQYF
TRBJ1-1 | TRBV4-1 | CASSLHRGGTEAFF
TRBJ2-1 | TRBV20-1 | CSARDLNYREGQNEQFF
TRBJ2-1 | TRBV7-6 | CASSTTSGSSNEQFF
TRBJ2-7 | TRBV7-7 | CASSLVSGRNSYEQYF
TRBJ1-5 | TRBV4-1 | CASSREGELNQPQHF
TRBJ1-1 | TRBV10-3 | CAISESGDEAFF
TRBJ2-1 | TRBV4-2 | CASSQAHFTGAGGIF
TRBJ2-1 | TRBV6-2/TRBV6-3 | CASSHTSGRASNVDEQFF
TRBJ2-1 | TRBV7-6 | CATREAGSSYNEQFF
TRBJ2-3 | TRBV3-1 | CASSQERIDTQYF
TRBJ2-6 | TRBV27 | CASNPYTGYHGANVLTF
TRBJ2-7 | TRBV7-9 | CASRYQGGNEQYF
TRBJ2-7 | TRBV7-8 | CASSPRQSALDEQYF
TRBJ1-4 | TRBV25-1 | CASKGAGGSENITTTNEKLFF
TRBJ2-3 | TRBV21-1 | CASSKIRWNSTDTQYF
TRBJ2-5 | TRBV27 | CASSLRKVEGVKTQYF
TRBJ2-7 | TRBV20-1 | CSARSSGSYEQYF
TRBJ2-7 | TRBV28 | CASSLGGAHEQYF
TRBJ2-7 | TRBV7-9 | CASSDGLGDEQYF
TRBJ2-7 | TRBV13 | CASSSGGTSGRDEQYF
TRBJ2-5 | TRBV24-1 | CATSEGEDTGRVMGTQYF
TRBJ2-5 | TRBV6-6 | CASRHRHKETQYF